The 21 T cell receptor beta chains below all came from one sample that was sequenced in a study of blood T cell repertoires in COVID-19. Here immunoSEQ multiplex PCR was the method, and the copy in TCRdb shows in-frame clones only, minus some. Among 200,000 to 250,000 clones listed, about 83% were seen once. Sequencing was carried out using peripheral blood. The receptor set was obtained from a man aged 25-45 years who had recovered from COVID-19.

The chain is built from TRBV5-8 and TRBJ1-2; D gene unclear. This CDR3 is 13 amino acids long. The V end was cut by 1 base, the J end by 0 bases, with 4 bases between. Germline CDR1 reads SGHTS; CDR2 reads YDEGEE. The CDR3 here is CASSLYTNYGYTF. CDR3 DNA: TGTGCCAGCAGCTTGTATACTAACTATGGCTACACCTTC.

The chain has TRBV7-2 and TRBJ2-2; a weak D match, TRBD2 (5 bases). V gave up 5 bases and J gave up 3 bases, with 10 bases separating them. The germline gives CDR1 SGHTA, CDR2 FQGNSA. The CDR3 runs 14 residues. CDR3 nucleotide sequence: TGTGCCAGCAGCGAGGGTCGGCACACCGGGGAGCTGTTTTTT. Protein sequence: CASSEGRHTGELFF.

The chain joins TRBV10-3 to TRBJ2-2; perhaps TRBD1 as D (6 bases). Trimming left V 4 bases short and J 0 bases short, with 15 bases between. This CDR3 region has 17 residues. Germline CDR1 is ENHRY and CDR2 is SYGVKD. For the CDR3, the DNA is TGTGCCATCAGTGGTACTAGACAGGTCGCGAACACCGGGGAGCTGTTTTTT. It specifies CAISGTRQVANTGELFF.

The V and J genes are TRBV9 and TRBJ2-5; tentatively, D is TRBD1 (6 bases). Per the germline V gene, CDR1 is SGDLS and CDR2 is YYNGEE. Trimming stripped 1 base from V and 1 base from J, with 11 bases between. The CDR3 spans 15 residues. Written as DNA, the CDR3 is TGTGCCAGCAGCGTAAATTGGGACACCCAAGAGACCCAGTACTTC. Protein sequence: CASSVNWDTQETQYF.

In this sample, this clone turned up once. The V gene is TRBV7-8, the J gene TRBJ1-5; 7 positions agree with TRBD1. Looked up from germline, CDR1 is SGHVS and CDR2 is FQNEAQ. The CDR3 loop spans 14 amino acids. J lost 7 bases, V lost 4 bases, and 7 bases had no gene match. The CDR3 DNA sequence: TGTGCCAGCAGCTCAGAAAGGGGGCCCCAGCCCCAGCATTTT. Amino acids: CASSSERGPQPQHF.

The chain is built from TRBV6-5 and TRBJ2-7; D might be TRBD1 (6 bases). Germline loops: CDR1 MNHEY, CDR2 SVGAGI. This CDR3 has 13 amino acids. The germline V and J ends were trimmed by 6 bases and 3 bases, with 12 bases remaining between them. In DNA, the CDR3 is TGTGCCAGCAGGAGGGACACCAACTACGAGCAGTACTTC. It codes for CASRRDTNYEQYF.

V usage is TRBV9 and J usage is TRBJ2-5, with D tentatively TRBD1 (6 bases). Per germline, CDR1 SGDLS and CDR2 YYNGEE. The CDR3 consists of 14 residues. The ends were cut back, 1 base at V and 5 bases at J, with 12 bases in the middle. The CDR3 sequence is CASSVSAGAETQYF. The DNA for the CDR3 is TGTGCCAGCAGCGTATCCGCAGGGGCCGAGACCCAGTACTTC.

There are a few counts of this clone. The genes are TRBV5-1 and TRBJ1-6; D not resolved. The V and J ends lost 0 bases and 4 bases respectively, with 5 bases between them. The CDR3 has 14 amino acids. Germline-derived CDR1 and CDR2 are SGHRS and YFSETQ. CDR3 DNA sequence: TGCGCCAGCAGCTTGGACTATTATAATTCACCCCTCCACTTT. Protein product: CASSLDYYNSPLHF. Full variable domain (rest looked up from reference TRBV5-1 and TRBJ1-6): KAGVTQTPRYLIKTRGQQVTLSCSPISGHRSVSWYQQTPGQGLQFLFEYFSETQRNKGNFPGRFSGRQFSNSRSEMNVSTLELGDSALYLCASSLDYYNSPLHFGNGTRLTVT.

The chain carries TRBV27 and TRBJ2-4, with TRBD1 matching 8 bases. The trim removed 5 bases at V and 9 bases at J, leaving 9 bases unmatched. CDR3 size: 14 residues. Germline CDR1 and CDR2: MNHEY and SMNVEV (reference sequence). The CDR3, as DNA: TGTGCCAGCAGTATCGGACAGGGTTCGAGCATTCAGTACTTC. It encodes CASSIGQGSSIQYF.

The rearrangement links TRBV5-1 to TRBJ2-3, with D uncertain. Trimming stripped 7 bases from V and 4 bases from J, with 10 bases between. This CDR3 spans 12 amino acids. In germline, CDR1 is SGHRS, CDR2 YFSETQ. The CDR3: CASSISADTQYF. The CDR3, as DNA: TGCGCCAGCTCCATATCGGCAGATACGCAGTATTTT. Full variable domain (missing parts from reference TRBV5-1 and TRBJ2-3): KAGVTQTPRYLIKTRGQQVTLSCSPISGHRSVSWYQQTPGQGLQFLFEYFSETQRNKGNFPGRFSGRQFSNSRSEMNVSTLELGDSALYLCASSISADTQYFGPGTRLTVL.

The rearrangement links TRBV11-3 to TRBJ2-2, with 13 bases matching TRBD2. CDR3 length: 15 residues. Germline-derived CDR1 and CDR2 are SGHNT and YENEEA. Unmatched junction bases numbered 3, after V lost 5 bases and J lost 6 bases. The DNA for the CDR3 is TGTGCCAGCAGCACTGGACTAGCGGGGGCCGGGGAGCTGTTTTTT. This encodes CASSTGLAGAGELFF.

V is TRBV7-3 and J is TRBJ2-3; 13 nucleotides align to TRBD2. The trim removed 6 bases at V and 5 bases at J, leaving 2 bases unmatched. This CDR3 has 14 residues. Per germline, CDR1 SGHTA and CDR2 FQGTGA. CDR3 in amino acids: CASRLAGGLDTQYF. CDR3 nucleotide sequence: TGTGCCAGCAGACTAGCGGGGGGGCTAGATACGCAGTATTTT. Full variable domain (outside the CDR3, taken from reference TRBV7-3 and TRBJ2-3): GAGVSQTPSNKVTEKGKYVELRCDPISGHTALYWYRQSLGQGPEFLIYFQGTGAADDSGLPNDRFFAVRPEGSVSTLKIQRTERGDSAVYLCASRLAGGLDTQYFGPGTRLTVL.

The chain combines TRBV5-1 with TRBJ2-2; D is unresolved. The V end was cut by 0 bases, the J end by 3 bases, with 9 bases between. Looked up from germline, CDR1 is SGHRS and CDR2 is YFSETQ. The CDR3 consists of 15 residues. The CDR3 loop reads CASSLGQVDTGELFF. The CDR3 DNA sequence: TGCGCCAGCAGCTTGGGGCAGGTTGACACCGGGGAGCTGTTTTTT.

This clone was detected ten times or more. This chain links TRBV27 with TRBJ1-2, with TRBD1 as a possible D gene (5 bases). The CDR3 spans 14 residues. Germline V gives CDR1 MNHEY, CDR2 SMNVEV (reference sequence). V lost 6 bases, J lost 4 bases, and 15 bases lay in between. This chain's CDR3 is CASSPTPRVYGYTF. The CDR3 DNA reads TGTGCCAGCAGCCCTACCCCCAGGGTCTATGGCTACACCTTC.

About this clone: This sample includes further DNA sequences coding for the same CDR3. The chain combines TRBV7-9 with TRBJ2-3, with D hard to call. The CDR3 is 13 amino acids. V lost 5 bases and J 0 bases, leaving 6 bases between the germline ends. Germline V gene lookup returns CDR1 SEHNR and CDR2 FQNEAQ (reference sequence). The CDR3 bases are TGTGCCAGCAGCCCCGGGAGCACAGATACGCAGTATTTT. It codes for CASSPGSTDTQYF.

The chain carries TRBV3-1 (or the pseudogene TRBV3-2) and TRBJ2-1; TRBD1 matches at 11 bases. V shed 0 bases and J 4 bases; nucleotides not matched to a gene: 5. The CDR3 has 17 residues. Germline CDR1 and CDR2: LGHDT and YNNKEL (reference sequence). The CDR3 here is CASSQDLDRGRYNEQFF. The DNA for the CDR3 is TGTGCCAGCAGCCAAGATCTGGACAGGGGGCGGTACAATGAGCAGTTCTTC.

This sequence joins TRBV6-1 and TRBJ2-7; 9 bases fit TRBD1. The germline gives CDR1 MNHNS, CDR2 SASEGT. This CDR3 has 15 residues. Germline trimming cut 1 base from V and 3 bases from J; bases unmatched to any gene: 4. This CDR3 is CASSEGDRGVYEQYF. CDR3 nucleotides: TGTGCCAGCAGTGAAGGCGACAGGGGGGTCTACGAGCAGTACTTC.

The chain carries TRBV2 and TRBJ1-6; TRBD1 matches at 9 bases. Germline V gene sequence: CDR1 SNHLY, CDR2 FYNNEI. V was clipped by 5 bases and J by 9 bases; unmatched bases: 11. The CDR3 has 16 residues. CDR3 in amino acids: CASSYLQGTGRSPLHF. The DNA of the CDR3 is TGTGCCAGCAGTTACCTCCAGGGGACAGGGCGTTCACCCCTCCACTTT.

This clone was seen a handful of times. The V gene is TRBV7-8, the J gene TRBJ2-7; a weak D match, TRBD2 (6 bases). This CDR3 is 19 amino acids long. CDR1 SGHVS and CDR2 FQNEAQ come from the germline V gene. Trimming pared 1 base from V and 4 bases from J, leaving 26 bases between. CDR3 in DNA: TGTGCCAGCAGCTTAGGACGGGAGCCTCCGGGTTTCAAACCTTACGAGCAGTACGTC. Its protein product is CASSLGREPPGFKPYEQYV.

This chain uses TRBV7-8 with TRBJ2-7; 13 bases fit TRBD2. V was pared by 5 bases and J by 5 bases, with 12 bases of the junction left unmatched. The CDR3 sequence is 17 residues long. In germline, CDR1 is SGHVS, CDR2 FQNEAQ. CDR3 sequence: CASSATSGGAFVHEQYF. In DNA form, the CDR3 reads TGTGCCAGCAGCGCCACTAGCGGGGGGGCCTTTGTCCACGAGCAGTACTTC.

The genes are TRBV19 and TRBJ1-4; 9 bases align to TRBD1. The CDR3 length is 13 residues. Trimming cost V 7 bases and J 8 bases; bases outside gene matches: 5. Germline CDR1 and CDR2: LNHDA and SQIVND (reference sequence). The CDR3 protein is CASTGTGPEKLFF. The CDR3 DNA reads as TGTGCCAGTACCGGGACAGGGCCCGAAAAACTGTTTTTT.